Listed below are T cell receptor beta chains from one sample, sequenced in a study of shared clonotypes between healthy human individuals. Some clones are missing from TCRdb's copy, which holds only in-frame ones; the method was immunoSEQ multiplex PCR. The table lists 2 million to 3 million clones, approximately 94% of them singletons. The sample comprised naive CD4+ T cells from PBMCs. These receptors originate from a man aged 18 to 30 in good health. Some clones in this sample may be carry-over from other donors' samples. The CDR3 runs from the conserved cysteine through the conserved F or W. Each record gives: V gene, clone size, CDR3 length, CDR3 protein. Where a row states a size, it is once, few, many or the class of an expanded clone; other rows omit it.

V gene: TRBV21-1
clone size: .
CDR3 length: 15
CDR3 protein: CASSRIGYSNQPQHF

V gene: TRBV7-3
clone size: .
CDR3 length: 15
CDR3 protein: CASSLAGGPTYEQYF

V gene: TRBV18
clone size: .
CDR3 length: 14
CDR3 protein: CASSRGTGYDEQYF

V gene: TRBV7-2
clone size: once
CDR3 length: 14
CDR3 protein: CASSFSQGDTEAFF

V gene: TRBV9
clone size: .
CDR3 length: 13
CDR3 protein: CASSVGGSGGYTF

V gene: TRBV2
clone size: once
CDR3 length: 16
CDR3 protein: CASSVPRTGDVEKLFF

V gene: TRBV7-2
clone size: .
CDR3 length: 19
CDR3 protein: CASSPSRLAGGTNTGELFF

V gene: TRBV23-1
clone size: .
CDR3 length: 17
CDR3 protein: CASSQNPARVCTGELFF

V gene: TRBV11-2
clone size: .
CDR3 length: 15
CDR3 protein: CASRRIQGAGNTIYF

V gene: TRBV5-1
clone size: .
CDR3 length: 14
CDR3 protein: CASSLDNSNQPQHF

V gene: TRBV29-1
clone size: .
CDR3 length: 12
CDR3 protein: CSGKTSGNEQFF

V gene: TRBV6-1
clone size: .
CDR3 length: 17
CDR3 protein: CASSDGTSGRAKNEQFF

V gene: TRBV6-6
clone size: .
CDR3 length: 15
CDR3 protein: CASSPPRDTATEAFF

V gene: TRBV15
clone size: .
CDR3 length: 15
CDR3 protein: CATSRGVAGAGELFF

V gene: TRBV4-2
clone size: .
CDR3 length: 16
CDR3 protein: CASSQVNRASGDGYTF

V gene: TRBV28
clone size: once
CDR3 length: 14
CDR3 protein: CASSSAGGPDEQYF